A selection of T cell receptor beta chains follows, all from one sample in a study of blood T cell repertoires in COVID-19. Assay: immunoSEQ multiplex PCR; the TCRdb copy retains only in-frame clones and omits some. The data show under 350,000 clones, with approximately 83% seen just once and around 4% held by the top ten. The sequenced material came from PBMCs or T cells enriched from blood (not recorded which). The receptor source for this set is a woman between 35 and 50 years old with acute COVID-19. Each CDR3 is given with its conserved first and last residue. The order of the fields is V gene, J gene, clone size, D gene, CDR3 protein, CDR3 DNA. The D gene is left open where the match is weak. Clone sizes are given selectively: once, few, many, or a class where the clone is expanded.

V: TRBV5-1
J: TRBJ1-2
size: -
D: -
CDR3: CASRVSPSDYGYTF
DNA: TGCGCCAGCAGAGTTTCCCCTTCGGACTATGGCTACACCTTC

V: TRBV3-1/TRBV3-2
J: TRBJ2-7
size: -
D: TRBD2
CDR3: CASSPSAGQSGLAGSGEQYF
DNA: TGTGCCAGCAGCCCCTCCGCCGGACAGTCGGGACTAGCGGGGTCAGGGGAGCAGTACTTC

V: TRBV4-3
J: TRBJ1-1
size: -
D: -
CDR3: CASSHAGGGGGTEAFF
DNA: TGCGCCAGCAGCCACGCGGGAGGGGGAGGGGGCACTGAAGCTTTCTTT

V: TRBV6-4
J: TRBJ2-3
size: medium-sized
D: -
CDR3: CASSDGQGGTDTQYF
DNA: TGTGCCAGCAGTGACGGGCAGGGGGGTACAGATACGCAGTATTTT

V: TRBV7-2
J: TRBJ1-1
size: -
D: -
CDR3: CASSPSIAGPSF
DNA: TGTGCCAGCAGCCCGTCAATTGCGGGACCGAGCTTT

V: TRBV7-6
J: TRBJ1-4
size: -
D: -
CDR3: CASSLAGGRNEKLFF
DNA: TGTGCCAGCAGCTTAGCGGGGGGAAGAAATGAAAAACTGTTTTTT

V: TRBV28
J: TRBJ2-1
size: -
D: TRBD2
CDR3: CASRAPGLAGGGQFF
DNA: TGTGCCAGCAGGGCTCCGGGACTAGCGGGAGGAGGGCAGTTCTTC

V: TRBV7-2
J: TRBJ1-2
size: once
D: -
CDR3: CASSDRQLYGYTF
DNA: TGTGCCAGCAGCGACCGACAGCTCTATGGCTACACCTTC

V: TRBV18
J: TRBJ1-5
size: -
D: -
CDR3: CASSPYGGNQPQHF
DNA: TGTGCCAGCTCACCATACGGGGGCAATCAGCCCCAGCATTTT

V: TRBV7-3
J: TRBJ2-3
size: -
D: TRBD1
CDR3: CASSAWDRGISVDTQYF
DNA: TGTGCCAGCAGCGCCTGGGACAGGGGGATTTCTGTAGATACGCAGTATTTT

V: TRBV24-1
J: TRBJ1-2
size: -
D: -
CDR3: CATSEIIVNYGYTF
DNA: TGTGCCACCAGTGAGATAATAGTTAACTATGGCTACACCTTC

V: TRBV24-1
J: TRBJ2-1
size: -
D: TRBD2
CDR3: CATSAKTSGSRNEQFF
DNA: TGTGCCACCAGTGCCAAGACTAGCGGGAGTAGGAATGAGCAGTTCTTC

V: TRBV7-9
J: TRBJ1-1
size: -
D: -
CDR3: CASSLVQGIATEAFF
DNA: TGTGCCAGCAGCTTAGTTCAGGGTATCGCGACTGAAGCTTTCTTT

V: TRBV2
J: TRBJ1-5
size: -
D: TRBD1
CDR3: CASSAGTVGYQPQHF
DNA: TGTGCCAGCAGTGCGGGGACAGTTGGGTATCAGCCCCAGCATTTT

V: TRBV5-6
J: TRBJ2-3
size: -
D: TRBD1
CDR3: CASSLPGQGIGADTQYF
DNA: TGTGCCAGCAGCCTGCCGGGACAGGGTATCGGCGCAGATACGCAGTATTTT

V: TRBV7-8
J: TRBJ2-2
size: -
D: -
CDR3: CASSLAGNTGELFF
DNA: TGTGCCAGCAGCTTAGCCGGGAACACCGGGGAGCTGTTTTTT

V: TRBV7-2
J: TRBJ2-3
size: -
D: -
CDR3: CASSGRVSSTDTQYF
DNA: TGTGCCAGCAGCGGCAGGGTATCTAGCACAGATACGCAGTATTTT

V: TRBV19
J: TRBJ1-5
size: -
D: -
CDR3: CASSPKVRNQPQHF
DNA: TGTGCCAGTAGTCCCAAAGTCAGAAATCAGCCCCAGCATTTT

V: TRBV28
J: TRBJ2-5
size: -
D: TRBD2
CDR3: CASSLARLAETGETQYF
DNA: TGTGCCAGCAGTTTGGCGAGACTAGCGGAGACCGGGGAGACCCAGTACTTC

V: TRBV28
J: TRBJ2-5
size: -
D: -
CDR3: CASRNTALGAGSQYF
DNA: TGTGCCAGCAGAAATACCGCTCTGGGGGCAGGGTCCCAGTACTTC

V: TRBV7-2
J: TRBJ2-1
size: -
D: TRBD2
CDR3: CASSLGTSGTYNEQFF
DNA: TGTGCCAGCAGCTTGGGGACTAGCGGAACTTACAATGAGCAGTTCTTC

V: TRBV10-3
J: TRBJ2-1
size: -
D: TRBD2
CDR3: CAISAPLLAGEYNEQFF
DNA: TGTGCCATCAGTGCCCCTTTACTAGCGGGAGAGTACAATGAGCAGTTCTTC

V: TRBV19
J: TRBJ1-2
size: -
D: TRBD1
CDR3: CASSAGQGNYGYTF
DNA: TGTGCCAGTAGTGCGGGACAGGGGAACTATGGCTACACCTTC

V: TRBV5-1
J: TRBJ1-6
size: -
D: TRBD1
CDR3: CASSPGQGIYNSPLHF
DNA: TGCGCCAGCAGCCCTGGACAGGGGATATATAATTCACCCCTCCACTTT

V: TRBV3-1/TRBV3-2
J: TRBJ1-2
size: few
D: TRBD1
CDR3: CASSHSDRGNYGYTF
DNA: TGTGCCAGCAGCCACTCGGACAGGGGGAACTATGGCTACACCTTC

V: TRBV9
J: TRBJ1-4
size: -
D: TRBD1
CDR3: CASSVSRGNEKLFF
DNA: TGTGCCAGCAGCGTAAGCAGGGGGAATGAAAAACTGTTTTTT

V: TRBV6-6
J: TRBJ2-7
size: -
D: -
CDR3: CASSTTRTYEQYF
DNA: TGTGCCAGCAGCACAACCCGGACTTACGAGCAGTACTTC

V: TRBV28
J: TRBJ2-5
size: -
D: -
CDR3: CASSPNRRRGGTQYF
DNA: TGTGCCAGCAGCCCAAACCGGCGGCGAGGAGGGACCCAGTACTTC

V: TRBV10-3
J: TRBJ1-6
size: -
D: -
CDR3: CAITRQVDSPLHF
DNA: TGTGCCATCACCCGACAGGTGGATTCACCCCTCCACTTT

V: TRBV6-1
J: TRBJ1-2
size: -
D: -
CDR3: CASSERWQGTNYGYTF
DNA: TGTGCCAGCAGTGAAAGGTGGCAGGGAACAAACTATGGCTACACCTTC

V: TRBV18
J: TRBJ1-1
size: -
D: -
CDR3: CASSGSQNMNTEAFF
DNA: TGTGCCAGCTCAGGGAGTCAGAACATGAACACTGAAGCTTTCTTT

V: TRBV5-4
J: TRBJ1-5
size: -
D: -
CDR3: CASSIGGGNQPQHF
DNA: TGTGCCAGCAGCATTGGGGGCGGTAATCAGCCCCAGCATTTT

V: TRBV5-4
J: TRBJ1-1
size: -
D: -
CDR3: CASSSDSANTEAFF
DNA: TGTGCCAGCAGCTCGGACAGCGCGAACACTGAAGCTTTCTTT

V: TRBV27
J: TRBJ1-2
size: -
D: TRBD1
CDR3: CATVTGETGYTF
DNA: TGTGCCACCGTTACAGGGGAGACTGGCTACACCTTC

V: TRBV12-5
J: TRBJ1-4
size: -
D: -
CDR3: CASGLGGKDEKLFF
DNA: TGTGCTAGTGGTTTGGGAGGGAAGGATGAAAAACTGTTTTTT

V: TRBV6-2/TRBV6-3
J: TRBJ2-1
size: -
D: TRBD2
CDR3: CASSYVGLAGAGSYNEQFF
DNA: TGTGCCAGCAGTTACGTCGGGCTAGCGGGGGCCGGCTCCTACAATGAGCAGTTCTTC

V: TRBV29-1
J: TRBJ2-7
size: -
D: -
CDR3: CSVEGDLREQYF
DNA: TGCAGCGTTGAGGGCGACCTAAGGGAGCAGTACTTC

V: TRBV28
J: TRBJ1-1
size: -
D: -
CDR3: CASSPRGGTEAFF
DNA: TGTGCCAGCAGTCCCCGAGGTGGGACTGAAGCTTTCTTT

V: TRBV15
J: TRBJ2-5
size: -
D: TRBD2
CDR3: CATSRGWAGVEETQYF
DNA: TGTGCCACCAGCAGAGGTTGGGCGGGGGTTGAAGAGACCCAGTACTTC

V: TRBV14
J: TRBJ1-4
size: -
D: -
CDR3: CASSQTPGQTKLFF
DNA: TGTGCCAGCAGCCAAACCCCGGGACAAACTAAACTGTTTTTT